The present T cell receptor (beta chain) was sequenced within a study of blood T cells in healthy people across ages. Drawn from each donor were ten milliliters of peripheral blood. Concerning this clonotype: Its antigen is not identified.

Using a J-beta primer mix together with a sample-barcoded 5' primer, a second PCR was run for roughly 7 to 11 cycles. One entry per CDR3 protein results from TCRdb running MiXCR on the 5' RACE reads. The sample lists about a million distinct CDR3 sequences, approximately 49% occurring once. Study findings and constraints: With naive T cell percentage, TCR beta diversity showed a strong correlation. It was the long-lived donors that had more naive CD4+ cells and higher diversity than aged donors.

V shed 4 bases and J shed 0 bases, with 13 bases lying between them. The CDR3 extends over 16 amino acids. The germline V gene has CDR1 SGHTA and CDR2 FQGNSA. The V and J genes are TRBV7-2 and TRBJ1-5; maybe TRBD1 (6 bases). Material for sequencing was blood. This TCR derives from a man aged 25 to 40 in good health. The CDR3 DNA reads TGTGCCAGCAGCTCAAGGGGGGGCTATAGCAATCAGCCCCAGCATTTT. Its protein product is CASSSRGGYSNQPQHF.